This T cell receptor beta chain was documented in a study of blood T cell repertoires in COVID-19. At the level of the study: The study drew acute and convalescent COVID-19 samples from the United States, Italy and Spain.

Assay used: immunoSEQ multiplex PCR; TCRdb lists only in-frame clones, some missing. The sample yields a few hundred thousand clones, roughly 80% seen once. V lost 5 bases and J 4 bases, leaving 9 bases between the germline ends. Per germline, CDR1 SQVTM and CDR2 ANQGSEA. The CDR3 has 12 residues. In terms of age and location, participants ranged from roughly 18 to 90 years and lived in 24 US areas. This clonotype was sampled from a woman in her fifties or sixties who had recovered from COVID-19. Sequencing was carried out using PBMCs or T cells enriched from blood (not recorded which). The chain carries TRBV29-1 and TRBJ2-4, with a possible D match to TRBD1 (6 bases). The CDR3, as DNA: TGCAGCGTTACCGACAGGAAAAACATTCAGTACTTC. The encoded protein is CSVTDRKNIQYF.